This TCR beta chain was captured in a study of OX40 agonist ivuxolimab in advanced cancers. As for the study in general: Treatment received earlier with anti-PD-1, anti-PD-L1 or anti-CTLA-4 agents was allowed, and roughly 40% had some. Study-wide findings and caveats: Partial responders dosed at 0.1-3.0 mg/kg displayed clonal expansion ranking among the lowest.

Autoimmune disease history or systemic immunosuppression led to patient exclusion. The data were produced by immunoSEQ multiplex PCR, yet TCRdb's version contains in-frame clones alone and is incomplete. The table shows tens of thousands of clones, with about 83% occurring only once. Worth noting for this clone: The antigen is not known.

Trimming removed 5 bases from V and 0 bases from J, with 11 bases in between. CDR1 and CDR2 from the germline V gene are ENHRY and SYGVKD. This CDR3 comprises 15 residues. The source of this sequence is an adult with an advanced solid tumor such as melanoma, head and neck, liver or kidney cancer. The sequencing here drew on CD4+ or CD8+ T cells sorted from blood, taken in a trial of the OX40 agonist ivuxolimab. The chain links TRBV10-3 to TRBJ2-1; the D gene is possibly TRBD1 (5 bases). The CDR3 protein is CAISSGSSSYNEQFF. The CDR3 nucleotides read TGTGCCATCAGTTCAGGGTCCAGCTCCTACAATGAGCAGTTCTTC.